Below, one T cell receptor beta chain is given with its context. This sample was taken from a study of OX40 agonist ivuxolimab in advanced cancers. The protocol was immunoSEQ multiplex PCR, while the TCRdb copy is restricted to in-frame clones and leaves out a portion. The top ten hold roughly three fifths of the sample, which has more than 40,000 clones, 88% seen once. This CDR3 has 15 amino acids. Germline V gives CDR1 WSHSY, CDR2 SAAADI. Trimming left V 4 bases short and J 6 bases short, with 16 bases between. The TCR was taken from an adult with an advanced solid tumor such as melanoma, head and neck, liver or kidney cancer. Sequences were derived from CD4+ or CD8+ T cells sorted from blood, sampled in a trial of the OX40 agonist ivuxolimab. The chain employs TRBV10-2 and TRBJ2-4; D is possibly TRBD1 (7 bases). Here the CDR3 DNA reads TGCGCCAGCAGTGCTCTCGGGGGACAGAGAAACATTCAGTACTTC. This encodes CASSALGGQRNIQYF.